The 6 T cell receptor beta chains below were found in one sample sequenced in a study of cytomegalovirus exposure and HLA in healthy donors. Primers: 60 Vbeta forward and 13 Jbeta reverse. Profiled with immunoSEQ multiplex PCR; TCRdb holds only in-frame clones, not every one. The repertoire has 120,000 or so clones, roughly 74% of them found once; the top ten carry nearly 6%. The source material was PBMCs. The receptors come from a woman aged 45-65 years in good health and CMV-seropositive.

The rearrangement joins TRBV4-3 to TRBJ2-3; 8 nucleotides agree with TRBD2. Germline CDR1 reads LGHNA; CDR2 reads YSLEER. V trimming: 0 bases; J trimming: 3 bases; junction bases outside the gene matches: 11. The CDR3 covers 18 residues. The CDR3 region has the DNA TGCGCCAGCAGCCAAGACCCTTTACGGGGGGGCGGTACAGATACGCAGTATTTT. The encoded protein is CASSQDPLRGGGTDTQYF.

J is TRBJ2-3 and V is TRBV4-1; TRBD1 might be the D (5 bases). The germline V gene has CDR1 MGHRA and CDR2 YSYEKL. V gave up 1 base and J gave up 4 bases, with 18 bases separating them. This CDR3 is 17 amino acids long. The CDR3 region is CASSQVRTGQGPDTQYF. For the CDR3, the DNA is TGCGCCAGCAGCCAAGTCAGAACAGGCCAGGGCCCAGATACGCAGTATTTT.

The chain carries TRBV6-6 and TRBJ1-4; D might be TRBD1 (5 bases). This CDR3 spans 15 amino acids. The V gene's germline CDR1 is MNHNY and CDR2 SVGAGI (reference sequence). V lost 1 base and J 8 bases, leaving 14 bases between the germline ends. The CDR3, as DNA: TGTGCCAGCAGTTACTTCCCGTCGGGGGGAGAAAAACTGTTTTTT. Its protein is CASSYFPSGGEKLFF.

The rearrangement uses TRBV2 and TRBJ2-3, with 11 bases that match TRBD2. CDR3 length: 15 residues. With 9 bases clipped from V and 4 bases from J, the junction kept 9 bases outside the gene matches. The germline gives CDR1 SNHLY, CDR2 FYNNEI. CDR3 protein: CASNPTSGAADTQYF. CDR3 DNA: TGTGCCAGTAATCCGACTAGCGGGGCAGCAGATACGCAGTATTTT.

The V call is TRBV5-1, the J call TRBJ2-1, with 13 bases aligning to TRBD2. This CDR3 has 14 residues. CDR1 is SGHRS and CDR2 is YFSETQ in the germline V gene. The V gene end was trimmed by 4 bases and the J gene end by 11 bases; junction bases not matched to a gene: 6. The CDR3 DNA reads as TGCGCCAGCAGCCTCGGGACTAGCGGGGAAAAGCAGTTCTTC. Residues: CASSLGTSGEKQFF.

J is TRBJ2-3 and V is TRBV27; 9 bases fit TRBD2. This CDR3 spans 15 amino acids. From germline, CDR1 is MNHEY and CDR2 SMNVEV (reference sequence). V shed 1 base, J shed 6 bases, and the junction held 5 bases outside the gene matches. The CDR3 here is CASSLWSGGSDTQYF. The CDR3 bases are TGTGCCAGCAGTTTATGGAGCGGGGGGTCGGATACGCAGTATTTT.